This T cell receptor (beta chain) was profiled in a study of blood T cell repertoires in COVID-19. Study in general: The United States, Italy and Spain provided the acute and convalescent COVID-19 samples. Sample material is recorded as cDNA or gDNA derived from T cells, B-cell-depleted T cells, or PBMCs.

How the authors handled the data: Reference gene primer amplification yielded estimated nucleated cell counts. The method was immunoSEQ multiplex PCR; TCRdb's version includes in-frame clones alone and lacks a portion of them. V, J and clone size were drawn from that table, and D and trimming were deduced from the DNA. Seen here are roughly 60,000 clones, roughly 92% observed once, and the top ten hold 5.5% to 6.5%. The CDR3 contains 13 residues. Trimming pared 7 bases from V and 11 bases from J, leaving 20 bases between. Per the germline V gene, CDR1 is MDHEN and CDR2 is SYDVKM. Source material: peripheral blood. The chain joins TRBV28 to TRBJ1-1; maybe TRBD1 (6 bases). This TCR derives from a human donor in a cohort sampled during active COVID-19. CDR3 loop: CASTPVGGLGAFF. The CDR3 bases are TGTGCCAGCACCCCGGTAGGGGGACTAGGGGCTTTCTTT.